The 23 T cell receptor beta chains below all came from one sample that was sequenced in a study of cytomegalovirus exposure and HLA in healthy donors. The PCR had 60 Vbeta and 13 Jbeta primers. The method was immunoSEQ multiplex PCR; TCRdb's version includes in-frame clones alone and lacks a portion of them. The sample shows about 150,000 clones, around 70% of them seen only once. Specimen: PBMCs. Receptors were obtained from a young man in good health and CMV-seronegative.

This clone was seen once. Other nucleotide sequences in the sample specify the same CDR3. The gene calls are TRBV5-4 and TRBJ2-3; 7 bases map to TRBD1. The germline CDR1 and CDR2 sequences are SGHNT and YYREEE (reference sequence). The CDR3 length is 15 residues. V was clipped by 2 bases and J by 0 bases; unmatched bases: 3. As DNA, the CDR3 is TGTGCCAGCAGCTTTGGACAGGCAAGCACAGATACGCAGTATTTT. Translated: CASSFGQASTDTQYF.

This clone has more than one count but fewer than ten. The V and J genes are TRBV28 and TRBJ1-2, with TRBD1 matching 12 bases. The CDR3 is 18 residues long. Germline loops: CDR1 MDHEN, CDR2 SYDVKM. J gave up 4 bases and V 5 bases, and 14 bases lay outside the gene matches. The CDR3 loop reads CASSTWGDRGRRIYGYTF. CDR3 sequence (DNA): TGTGCCAGCAGTACCTGGGGGGACAGGGGGCGCAGAATCTATGGCTACACCTTC.

The chain uses TRBV13 and TRBJ1-1; D is uncertain. The V gene's germline CDR1 is PRHDT and CDR2 FYEKMQ (reference sequence). This CDR3 comprises 13 residues. V was pared by 5 bases and J by 2 bases, with 9 bases between. The CDR3 loop reads CASSHETNTEAFF. CDR3 DNA sequence: TGTGCCAGCAGCCATGAGACTAACACTGAAGCTTTCTTT.

This chain uses TRBV5-6 with TRBJ1-2; D unclear. This CDR3 comprises 15 residues. The V gene lost 4 bases and the J gene lost 7 bases, with 20 bases spanning the gap. Germline CDR1 SGHDT, CDR2 YYEEEE. The CDR3 region has the DNA TGTGCCAGCAGCCCCGCAAGAGGGAGGCTACGTGGCTACACCTTC. This encodes CASSPARGRLRGYTF.

V and J are TRBV28 and TRBJ1-1; tentative D call: TRBD1 (6 bases). V was clipped by 5 bases and J by 5 bases, with 15 bases between them. The CDR3 totals 14 residues. Germline V gene data show CDR1 as MDHEN and CDR2 as SYDVKM. The chain's CDR3 is CASSPYRARTEAFF. CDR3 DNA sequence: TGTGCCAGCAGTCCCTACAGGGCCAGGACTGAAGCTTTCTTT.

This rearrangement joins TRBV28 to TRBJ2-7; D is possibly TRBD1 (5 bases). V was shortened by 6 bases and J by 3 bases, with 12 bases between the two germline ends. Germline CDR1 MDHEN, CDR2 SYDVKM. There are 13 residues in the CDR3. The CDR3 DNA is TGTGCCAGCAGGAAAGACAGCCTCTACGAGCAGTACTTC. Translated: CASRKDSLYEQYF. Combining the CDR3 with reference TRBV28 and TRBJ2-7 gives the whole variable domain DVKVTQSSRYLVKRTGEKVFLECVQDMDHENMFWYRQDPGLGLRLIYFSYDVKMKEKGDIPEGYSVSREKKERFSLILESASTNQTSMYLCASRKDSLYEQYFGPGTRLTVT.

V and J are TRBV29-1 and TRBJ1-2; D unresolved. Per germline, CDR1 SQVTM and CDR2 ANQGSEA. The CDR3 totals 13 residues. V lost 0 bases to trimming and J lost 8 bases, with 13 bases between them. The CDR3 coding sequence is TGCAGCGTTGAAGAGGGAGGGTTCCGCGGCTACACCTTC. Amino acid sequence: CSVEEGGFRGYTF. Full variable domain (rest looked up from reference TRBV29-1 and TRBJ1-2): SAVISQKPSRDICQRGTSLTIQCQVDSQVTMMFWYRQQPGQSLTLIATANQGSEATYESGFVIDKFPISRPNLTFSTLTVSNMSPEDSSIYLCSVEEGGFRGYTFGSGTRLTVV.

This rearrangement joins TRBV7-2 to TRBJ2-1; D unresolved. The CDR3 extends over 17 amino acids. Germline values: CDR1 SGHTA, CDR2 FQGNSA. V lost 5 bases, J lost 0 bases, and 17 bases lay in between. The CDR3 protein is CASSQEPPPSSYNEQFF. DNA of the CDR3: TGTGCCAGCAGCCAAGAACCCCCTCCGAGCTCCTACAATGAGCAGTTCTTC.

This chain connects TRBV29-1 to TRBJ2-1, with 12 nucleotides matching TRBD2. V shed 7 bases, J shed 5 bases, and the junction held 9 bases outside the gene matches. Germline CDR1 and CDR2: SQVTM and ANQGSEA. The CDR3 consists of 15 residues. The CDR3 DNA follows: TGCAGCGCGACGCTCCTAGCGGGGGGGGACAATGAGCAGTTCTTC. Its translation is CSATLLAGGDNEQFF.

This clone came up once. This chain joins TRBV12-5 and TRBJ1-4, with a possible D match to TRBD1 (6 bases). Germline CDR1 LGHNT, CDR2 FRNRAP. V gave up 3 bases and J gave up 8 bases, with 19 bases separating them. This CDR3 has 16 amino acids. The CDR3 reads CASGFPRGRCKEKLFF. The CDR3 region has the DNA TGTGCTAGTGGTTTCCCCAGGGGAAGGTGTAAGGAAAAACTGTTTTTT.

The rearrangement links TRBV4-3 to TRBJ1-5; D is undetermined. CDR1 LGHNA and CDR2 YSLEER come from the germline V gene. Trimming shortened V by 0 bases and J by 6 bases, and 6 bases separated the two germline ends. This CDR3 region has 13 residues. CDR3 sequence (DNA): TGCGCCAGCAGCCAAGACAGGTTTCAGCCCCAGCATTTT. This gives the protein CASSQDRFQPQHF.

The chain uses TRBV28 and TRBJ1-6; D is uncertain. Germline CDR1 reads MDHEN; CDR2 reads SYDVKM. V gave up 4 bases and J gave up 0 bases, with 10 bases separating them. The CDR3 covers 16 residues. CDR3 residues: CASSSMASSYNSPLHF. The CDR3 nucleotides are TGTGCCAGCAGTTCCATGGCTAGCTCCTATAATTCACCCCTCCACTTT.

The chain employs TRBV19 and TRBJ1-1; D is possibly TRBD1 (5 bases). This CDR3 region has 15 residues. Germline CDR1 reads LNHDA; CDR2 reads SQIVND (reference sequence). V was cut by 10 bases and J by 2 bases, with 20 bases left in between. The CDR3 loop reads CATGVSGWLNTEAFF. DNA of the CDR3: TGTGCCACCGGAGTCTCAGGGTGGCTCAACACTGAAGCTTTCTTT. Supplemented by reference TRBV19 and TRBJ1-1, the full variable domain reads DGGITQSPKYLFRKEGQNVTLSCEQNLNHDAMYWYRQDPGQGLRLIYYSQIVNDFQKGDIAEGYSVSREKKESFPLTVTSAQKNPTAFYLCATGVSGWLNTEAFFGQGTRLTVV.

The J gene is TRBJ1-5, the V gene TRBV27, with a tentative D call TRBD1 (5 bases). The ends were cut back, 3 bases at V and 7 bases at J, with 13 bases in the middle. The CDR3 loop spans 14 amino acids. The germline gives CDR1 MNHEY, CDR2 SMNVEV (reference sequence). The CDR3 nucleotides are TGTGCCAGCAGTTTTTCAGGGAATGACCAGCCCCAGCATTTT. It yields the protein CASSFSGNDQPQHF.

V and J are TRBV19 and TRBJ2-7; maybe TRBD2 (6 bases). Trimming left V 6 bases short and J 6 bases short, with 15 bases between. This CDR3 has 13 residues. Germline CDR1 and CDR2: LNHDA and SQIVND (reference sequence). CDR3 in DNA: TGTGCCAGTAGCCCCGGGAGAAGGGGCGAGCAGTACTTC. Translated, it gives CASSPGRRGEQYF. The full variable domain, with the rest looked up from reference TRBV19 and TRBJ2-7, is DGGITQSPKYLFRKEGQNVTLSCEQNLNHDAMYWYRQDPGQGLRLIYYSQIVNDFQKGDIAEGYSVSREKKESFPLTVTSAQKNPTAFYLCASSPGRRGEQYFGPGTRLTVT.

This clone was observed a handful of times. The rearrangement joins TRBV11-2 to TRBJ2-1, with a weak D call TRBD1 (5 bases). Trimming removed 1 base from V and 9 bases from J, with 7 bases in between. From germline, CDR1 is SGHAT and CDR2 FQNNGV. The CDR3 totals 12 residues. The CDR3 sequence: CASSLGGLEQFF. CDR3 bases: TGTGCCAGCAGCTTAGGGGGCCTTGAGCAGTTCTTC.

The chain has TRBV7-3 and TRBJ2-5; TRBD1 agrees at 7 bases. CDR3 length equals 16 residues. V gave up 4 bases and J gave up 5 bases; unmatched junction bases: 13. In germline, CDR1 is SGHTA, CDR2 FQGTGA. The CDR3 bases are TGTGCCAGCAGCTCAGGGGGTCGGGCTTTTGAGGAGACCCAGTACTTC. Translated: CASSSGGRAFEETQYF.

The chain links TRBV2 to TRBJ1-5; D uncertain. The V and J ends lost 2 bases and 0 bases respectively, with 8 bases between them. The V gene's germline CDR1 is SNHLY and CDR2 FYNNEI. There are 15 residues in the CDR3. The CDR3 bases are TGTGCCAGCAGTGAAATTGTCAGTAGCAATCAGCCCCAGCATTTT. This sequence encodes CASSEIVSSNQPQHF.

The chain combines TRBV6-1 with TRBJ2-7, with TRBD1 as a possible D gene (6 bases). V was clipped by 0 bases and J by 0 bases, with 9 bases between them. The CDR3 is 15 amino acids. Germline V lookup: CDR1 MNHNS, CDR2 SASEGT. CDR3 protein: CASSEAGQSSYEQYF. The DNA of the CDR3 is TGTGCCAGCAGTGAAGCCGGACAGAGCTCCTACGAGCAGTACTTC.

The chain is built from TRBV27 and TRBJ1-2, with 7 nucleotides matching TRBD1. Per the germline V gene, CDR1 is MNHEY and CDR2 is SMNVEV (reference sequence). CDR3 size: 13 residues. V gave up 4 bases and J gave up 6 bases; unmatched junction bases: 5. The CDR3 sequence: CASSSTGFDGYTF. CDR3 DNA: TGTGCCAGCAGTTCGACAGGGTTTGATGGCTACACCTTC.

This rearrangement joins TRBV21-1 to TRBJ2-5; the table gives TRBD1 as D, unverified against the DNA. TRBV21-1 represents a pseudogene. CDR3 length equals 13 residues. The CDR3 here is CASRTGAVETQYF. The CDR3 bases are TGTGCCAGCAGGACAGGGGCAGTCGAGACCCAGTACTTC.

The gene calls are TRBV5-1 and TRBJ2-3, with 9 bases aligning to TRBD2. J lost 3 bases, V lost 4 bases, and 9 bases had no gene match. The CDR3 extends over 16 amino acids. CDR1 and CDR2 (germline): SGHRS, YFSETQ. Here the CDR3 reads CASSPGLSGRTDTQYF. The CDR3 coding sequence is TGCGCCAGCAGCCCCGGACTGAGCGGGAGGACAGATACGCAGTATTTT.

Only a few counts were recorded for this clone. The rearrangement joins TRBV15 to TRBJ1-5; TRBD1 is a possible D gene (5 bases). The germline V gene has CDR1 LNHNV and CDR2 YYDKDF (reference sequence). V lost 6 bases and J lost 6, with 12 bases in between. The CDR3 runs 13 residues. CDR3 bases: TGTGCCACCAGTACAGGAATATCTCAGCCCCAGCATTTT. The encoded protein is CATSTGISQPQHF.